This TCR beta chain was documented in a study of T cell responses to AZD1222 COVID-19 vaccine. This CDR3 spans 16 amino acids. V shed 5 bases, J shed 0 bases, and the junction held 8 bases outside the gene matches. Germline V gene data show CDR1 as SEHNR and CDR2 as FQNEAQ (reference sequence). Sequenced by immunoSEQ multiplex PCR; TCRdb stores in-frame clones only, minus some. The repertoire has over 90,000 clones, about 86% of them found once; the top ten carry 5%. Overall study results and limits: Donors were mostly white British, more females; clonal diversity possibly underestimated.

On this clone: The antigen remains undetermined.

The chain employs TRBV7-9 and TRBJ1-1; 8 bases match TRBD1. Source: peripheral blood, taken on day 0 of AZD1222 vaccination. The sequence was obtained from an adult in good health. CDR3 sequence: CASSSPDRGVNTEAFF. CDR3 coding DNA: TGTGCCAGCAGCAGCCCCGACAGGGGAGTGAACACTGAAGCTTTCTTT.